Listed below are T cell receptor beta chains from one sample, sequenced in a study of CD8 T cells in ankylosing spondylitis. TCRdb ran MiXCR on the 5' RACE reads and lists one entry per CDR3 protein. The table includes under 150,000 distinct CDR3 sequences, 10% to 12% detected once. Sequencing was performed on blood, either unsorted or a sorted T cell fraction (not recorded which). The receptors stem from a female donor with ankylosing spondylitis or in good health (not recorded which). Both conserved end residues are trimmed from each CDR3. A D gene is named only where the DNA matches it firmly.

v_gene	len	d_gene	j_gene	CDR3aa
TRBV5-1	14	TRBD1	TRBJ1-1	ASSSRTGGTSGEAF
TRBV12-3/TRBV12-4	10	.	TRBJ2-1	ASREMGNEQF
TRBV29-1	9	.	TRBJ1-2	SVEDYNGYT
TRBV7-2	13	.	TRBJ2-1	ASSPDFSPANEQF
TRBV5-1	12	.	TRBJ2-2	ASNGDSNTGELF
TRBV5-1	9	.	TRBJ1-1	ASTGGTEAF
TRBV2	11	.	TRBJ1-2	ASVSQGVVWYT
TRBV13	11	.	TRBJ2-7	ASSFPGTYEQY
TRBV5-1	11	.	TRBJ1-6	ASSFRGDSPLH
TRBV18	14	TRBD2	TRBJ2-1	ASSPLAGSSYNEQF
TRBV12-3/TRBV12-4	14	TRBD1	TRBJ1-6	ASSQRGQGFNSPLH
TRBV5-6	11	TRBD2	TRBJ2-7	ASSKTSDNEQY
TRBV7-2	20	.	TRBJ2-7	ASRKWTGGVEKRGASSYEQY
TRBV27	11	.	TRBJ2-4	ASSSGDKNIQY
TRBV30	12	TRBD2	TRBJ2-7	AWSRLAGSYEQY
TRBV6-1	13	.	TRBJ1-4	ATQGRAATNEKLF
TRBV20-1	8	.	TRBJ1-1	SARNTEAF
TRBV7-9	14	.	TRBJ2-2	ASSSPQGGSAGELF
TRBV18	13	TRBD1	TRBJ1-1	ASSLDRGRETEAF
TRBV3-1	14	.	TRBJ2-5	ASSRALPSMLETQY
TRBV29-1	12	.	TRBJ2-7	SVSSLVSSYEQY
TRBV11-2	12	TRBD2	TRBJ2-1	ASSLLADNNEQF
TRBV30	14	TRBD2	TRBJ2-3	AWSVLAGGLGDTQY
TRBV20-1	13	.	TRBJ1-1	SARDGGVVNTEAF
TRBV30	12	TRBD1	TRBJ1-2	AWSQRTGNYGYT
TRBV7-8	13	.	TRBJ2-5	ASSLVGPGKETQY
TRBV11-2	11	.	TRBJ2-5	ASTPPVGETQY
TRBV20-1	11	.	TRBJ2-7	SAPKDSSYEQY
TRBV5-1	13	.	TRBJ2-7	ASSLDVFNSYEQY
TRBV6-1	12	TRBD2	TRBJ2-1	ASRGTSGNGEQF
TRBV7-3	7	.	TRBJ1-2	ASLYGYT
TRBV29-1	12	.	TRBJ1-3	SVDPGESGNTIY
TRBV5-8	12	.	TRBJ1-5	ASSTTEGNQPQH
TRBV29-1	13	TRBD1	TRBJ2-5	SVSLGDRGVETQY
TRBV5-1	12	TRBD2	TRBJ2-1	ASCIAGANNEQF
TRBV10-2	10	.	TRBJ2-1	ASDIYYNEQF
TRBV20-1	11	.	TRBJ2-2	SARGRWAGELF
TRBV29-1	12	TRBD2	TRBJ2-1	SVEAGVIDNEQF
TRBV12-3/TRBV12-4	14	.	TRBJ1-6	ASSHLRGAESSPLH
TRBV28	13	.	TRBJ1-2	ASKPGVSFLYGYT
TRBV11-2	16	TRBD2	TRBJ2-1	ASSLTSGRVSSYNEQF
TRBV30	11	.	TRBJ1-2	AWSPGGLSGYT
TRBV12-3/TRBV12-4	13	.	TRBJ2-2	ASSLGRENTGELF
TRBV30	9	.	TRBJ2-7	AWSVRDEQY
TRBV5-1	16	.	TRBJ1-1	ASSPRPGGRGVNTEAF